This T cell receptor beta chain was found in a study of T cells in women clearing cervical HPV infection. Across the whole study: For cases, blood was sampled a median about 150 days after lesion detection, interquartile range roughly 90 to 230 days.

For this clone: What it binds is not known.

General observations from the study: Effector/memory and HPV-specific T cells were not isolated, and association timing is unknown.

Genomic DNA, averaging roughly 1,200 ng per sample, yielded TCR beta CDR3 via immunoSEQ. Assay: immunoSEQ multiplex PCR; the TCRdb copy retains only in-frame clones and omits some. The table lists about 21,000 clones, with around 5.5% in the top ten. The sequenced sample was blood buffy coat. The clonotype was recovered from a woman between 18 and 70 years old with a cervical HPV16 infection that either progressed to CIN3+ or cleared (not recorded which).

The CDR3 loop reads CASSPTGDRLYDYTF. The DNA read from the CDR3 is TGTGCCAGCTCACCAACGGGGGACAGGCTCTACGAC. The chain recombines TRBV18 with TRBJ1-2, with 8 bases fitting TRBD1. The read is 3 residues too short to cover the CDR3 end, so that end is filled in from the germline J gene. CDR1 is KGHSH, CDR2 LQKENI, per germline. This CDR3 region has 15 residues.